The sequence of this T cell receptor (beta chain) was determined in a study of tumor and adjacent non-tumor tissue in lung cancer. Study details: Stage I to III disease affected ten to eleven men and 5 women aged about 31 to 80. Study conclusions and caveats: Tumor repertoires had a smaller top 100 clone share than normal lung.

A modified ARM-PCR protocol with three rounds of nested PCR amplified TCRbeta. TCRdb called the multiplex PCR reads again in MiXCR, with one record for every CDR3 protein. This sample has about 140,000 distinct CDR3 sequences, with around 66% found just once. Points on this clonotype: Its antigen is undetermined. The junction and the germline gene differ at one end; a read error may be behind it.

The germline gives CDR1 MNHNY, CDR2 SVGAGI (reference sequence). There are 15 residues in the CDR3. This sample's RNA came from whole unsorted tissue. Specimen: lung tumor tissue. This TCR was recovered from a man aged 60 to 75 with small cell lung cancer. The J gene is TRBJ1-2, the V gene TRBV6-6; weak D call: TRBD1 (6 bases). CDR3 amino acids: CASTYSAGANYGYTF. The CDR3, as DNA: TGTGCCAGCACTTACTCCGCAGGGGCTAACTACGGCTACACCTTC.